Presented here are 14 T cell receptor beta chains from one specimen sequenced in a study of neurological immune-mediated disorders. TCRdb re-called the 5' RACE reads with MiXCR, one entry per CDR3 protein. Found here are about 50,000 distinct CDR3 sequences, about 9.4% of them singletons; the top ten hold 21%. Sequenced: PBMCs. Receptors originate from a woman aged 40-49 years with HTLV-1-associated myelopathy (HAM/TSP).

This clonotype occurred many times. This chain joins TRBV6-6 and TRBJ2-7; no firm D call. Germline V lookup: CDR1 MNHNY, CDR2 SVGAGI (reference sequence). This CDR3 has 13 amino acids. With 10 bases removed from V and 7 bases from J, the gap between germline ends came to 20 bases. The CDR3 sequence: CATARPGLGEQYF. In DNA form, the CDR3 reads TGTGCCACCGCACGCCCGGGTCTGGGGGAGCAGTACTTC.

The CDR3 coding sequence is TGCAGCGTTGGGGGAAGTCGGGGCAGAACTGGAAACACCATATATTTT. Its protein product is CSVGGSRGRTGNTIYF. V gene TRBV29-1 combines with J gene TRBJ1-3; D is possibly TRBD1 (5 bases). V was pared by 4 bases and J by 2 bases, with 18 bases between. The CDR3 covers 16 residues. Germline assignment: CDR1 SQVTM and CDR2 ANQGSEA.

This clonotype has at least ten counts. The V call is TRBV5-6, the J call TRBJ2-3; the D is unclear. Germline V gene sequence: CDR1 SGHDT, CDR2 YYEEEE. The CDR3 length is 12 residues. V dropped 3 bases and J dropped 6 bases, with 8 bases sitting between them. CDR3 bases: TGTGCCAGCAGCTGGGCCGGTGATACGCAGTATTTT. Encoded protein: CASSWAGDTQYF.

In this sample, this clonotype turned up many times. This chain connects TRBV4-2 to TRBJ1-1; D is perhaps TRBD1 (6 bases). Looked up from germline, CDR1 is LGHNA and CDR2 is YNFKEQ. V lost 1 base and J lost 3, with 18 bases in between. This CDR3 is built from 17 residues. The CDR3 DNA reads TGTGCCAGCAGCCAAGCGGACAGATTCGAAACCGACACTGAAGCTTTCTTT. It specifies CASSQADRFETDTEAFF.

This clonotype was observed at least ten times. This chain uses TRBV5-1 with TRBJ2-7; D is possibly TRBD1 or TRBD2 (5 bases each). Trimming cost V 1 base and J 6 bases, with 8 bases left between them. The CDR3 covers 12 residues. Looked up from germline, CDR1 is SGHRS and CDR2 is YFSETQ. The CDR3 region is CASSLIGGEQYF. In DNA, the CDR3 is TGCGCCAGCAGCTTGATTGGGGGCGAGCAGTACTTC.

On this clonotype itself: A much larger clone lies a single base off, so this may be a read error. This rearrangement joins TRBV6-5 to TRBJ2-3; D ambiguous. Germline V gene lookup returns CDR1 MNHEY and CDR2 SVGAGI. The CDR3 covers 14 residues. The CDR3 protein is CASSYSGDSDTHYF. In DNA form, the CDR3 reads TGTGCCAGCAGTTACTCCGGTGACTCAGATACGCATTATTTT.

This clonotype has a count of ten or more. The chain employs TRBV6-1 and TRBJ1-6; maybe TRBD1 (6 bases). Germline V gene lookup returns CDR1 MNHNS and CDR2 SASEGT. The CDR3 runs to 17 residues. With 5 bases removed from V and 0 bases from J, the gap between germline ends came to 14 bases. The CDR3 loop is CASSFSTGRSYNSPLHF. In DNA form, the CDR3 reads TGTGCCAGCAGTTTCTCGACAGGTCGCTCCTATAATTCACCCCTCCACTTT.

This clonotype came up many times. The chain uses TRBV5-1 and TRBJ1-1, with a weak D call TRBD1 (5 bases). The V gene lost 3 bases and the J gene lost 5 bases, with 17 bases spanning the gap. The CDR3 is made up of 15 amino acids. Germline V gene sequence: CDR1 SGHRS, CDR2 YFSETQ. The CDR3 DNA reads TGCGCCAGCAGCTCCAGGAAGGGGAGGGATACTGAAGCTTTCTTT. It yields the protein CASSSRKGRDTEAFF.

Ten or more counts support this clonotype. This chain joins TRBV2 and TRBJ2-2; 7 bases fit TRBD1. This CDR3 has 14 residues. Per germline, CDR1 SNHLY and CDR2 FYNNEI. V dropped 7 bases and J dropped 6; count of bases not matched to a gene: 8. This chain's CDR3 is CASNPQGSPGELFF. The CDR3 bases are TGTGCCAGCAACCCACAGGGGAGTCCCGGGGAGCTGTTTTTT. Drawing the rest from reference TRBV2 and TRBJ2-2, the complete variable domain is EPEVTQTPSHQVTQMGQEVILRCVPISNHLYFYWYRQILGQKVEFLVSFYNNEISEKSEIFDDQFSVERPDGSNFTLKIRSTKLEDSAMYFCASNPQGSPGELFFGEGSRLTVL.

This clonotype has just a few counts. J is TRBJ2-5 and V is TRBV4-1; D remains unclear. In germline, CDR1 is MGHRA, CDR2 YSYEKL. The CDR3 runs 13 residues. Between the trimmed V and J ends, which lost 0 bases and 5 bases, there was a span of 7 bases. CDR3 in DNA: TGCGCCAGCAGCCAAGATCGCTGGGAGACCCAGTACTTC. Protein product: CASSQDRWETQYF.

This clonotype has at least ten counts. The rearrangement links TRBV9 to TRBJ2-2; D gene unclear. Trimming left V 3 bases short and J 6 bases short, with 9 bases between. The V gene's germline CDR1 is SGDLS and CDR2 YYNGEE. The CDR3 length is 13 residues. In DNA form, the CDR3 reads TGTGCCAGCAGCGCCGAACCTTCCGGGGAGCTGTTTTTT. Protein product: CASSAEPSGELFF.

This clonotype was seen at least ten times. The genes are TRBV12-3 or TRBV12-4 and TRBJ2-3; D uncertain. The CDR3 runs to 13 residues. The germline V and J ends were trimmed by 1 base and 3 bases, with 5 bases remaining between them. CDR3 bases: TGTGCCAGCAGTTTAGTCTCGACAGATACGCAGTATTTT. Its translation is CASSLVSTDTQYF.

This clonotype was observed at least ten times. The DNA for the CDR3 is TGCGCCAGCAGTGAGTTGCTGGGGACAGACTACGAGCAGTACTTC. This translates into CASSELLGTDYEQYF. V gene TRBV10-1 combines with J gene TRBJ2-7; 7 bases fit TRBD1. The length of the CDR3 is 15 residues. The germline CDR1 and CDR2 sequences are WNHNN and SYGVQD (reference sequence). The J segment lost 3 bases and the V segment lost 1 base, leaving 6 bases of the junction unmatched.

In this sample, this clonotype turned up many times. The chain is built from TRBV6-2 or TRBV6-3 and TRBJ2-1; 14 positions match TRBD2. V lost 8 bases, J lost 4 bases, and 4 bases stayed unmatched. In germline, CDR1 is MNHEY, CDR2 SVGEGT. The CDR3 contains 15 residues. CDR3 DNA sequence: TGTGCCAGCGGACTAGCGGGGGGCAAGTACAATGAGCAGTTCTTC. Translated: CASGLAGGKYNEQFF.